Below, 10 T cell receptor beta chains from the same sample are listed, as sequenced in a study of response to subunit inactivated influenza vaccine. One entry per CDR3 protein, called by TCRdb with MiXCR from the RT-PCR reads. The table has 700,000 to 800,000 distinct CDR3 sequences, less than 20% seen once. The specimen was PBMCs from blood, collected about 5 days after vaccination. The receptors come from a man between 50 and 59 years old who received an inactivated influenza vaccine.

This chain connects TRBV20-1 to TRBJ2-5, with a tentative D call TRBD2 (6 bases). V lost 0 bases and J lost 5, with 16 bases in between. CDR1 and CDR2 from the germline V gene are DFQATT and SNEGSKA (reference sequence). CDR3 length equals 15 residues. The CDR3 nucleotides are TGCAGTGCTAGAGATCTTTTAACGGGGGTTGAGACCCAGTACTTC. This codes for CSARDLLTGVETQYF.

The chain joins TRBV30 to TRBJ2-1; no reliable D call. Trimming cost V 3 bases and J 11 bases, with 14 bases left between them. Germline loops: CDR1 GTSNPN, CDR2 SVGIG (reference sequence). The CDR3 length is 12 residues. The CDR3 here is CAWRVPGRQQFF. The CDR3 nucleotides are TGTGCCTGGAGAGTACCCGGTCGTCAGCAGTTCTTC.

The table lists this clonotype with a few counts. A much bigger clone sits one base away, suggesting this may be a read error. The chain employs TRBV7-2 and TRBJ2-7, with D unresolved. CDR3 length: 11 residues. Trimming shortened V by 4 bases and J by 5 bases, and 6 bases separated the two germline ends. The germline gives CDR1 SGHTA, CDR2 FQGNSA. The CDR3 nucleotides are TGTGCCAGCAGCTCCCTCCACGAGCAGTACTTC. Its protein product is CASSSLHEQYF.

The J gene is TRBJ2-1, the V gene TRBV20-1; TRBD2 matches at 12 bases. The CDR3 spans 13 residues. The V gene end was trimmed by 5 bases and the J gene end by 9 bases; junction bases not matched to a gene: 5. From germline, CDR1 is DFQATT and CDR2 SNEGSKA (reference sequence). The CDR3 loop reads CSARGLAGGEQFF. CDR3 DNA: TGCAGTGCTCGGGGACTAGCGGGTGGTGAGCAGTTCTTC.

The CDR3 bases are TGTGCCAGCAGCTCCCTTAGGGCCGGGGAGCTGTTTTTT. It encodes CASSSLRAGELFF. This chain connects TRBV7-2 to TRBJ2-2; D uncertain. V gave up 4 bases and J gave up 6 bases, with 9 bases separating them. Germline V gene lookup returns CDR1 SGHTA and CDR2 FQGNSA. This CDR3 has 13 residues.

As DNA, the CDR3 is TGTGCCAGCAGCATCGGACTAGGGCGGAATGAGCAGTTCTTC. Amino acids: CASSIGLGRNEQFF. The chain carries TRBV7-6 and TRBJ2-1; 7 bases are shared with TRBD2. Per the germline V gene, CDR1 is SGHVS and CDR2 is FNYEAQ. The CDR3 loop spans 14 amino acids. V gave up 5 bases and J gave up 7 bases; unmatched junction bases: 8.

For this clonotype: Since no conserved phenylalanine or tryptophan closes the CDR3, a read error is the likely cause. The genes are TRBV3-1 and TRBJ2-7; the match to TRBD1 covers 8 bases. CDR1 is LGHDT, CDR2 YNNKEL, per germline (reference sequence). This CDR3 contains 12 residues. With 4 bases clipped from V and 5 bases from J, the junction kept 1 base outside the gene matches. The DNA for the CDR3 is TGTGCCAGCAGCCCGACAGGGGACGAGCAGTACTAC. This sequence encodes CASSPTGDEQYY.

The rearrangement joins TRBV9 to TRBJ1-2; D uncertain. V lost 4 bases to trimming and J lost 6 bases, with 19 bases between them. Germline V gene data show CDR1 as SGDLS and CDR2 as YYNGEE. The CDR3 sequence is 15 residues long. The CDR3 sequence is CASSPSLDFQNGYTF. CDR3 bases: TGTGCCAGCAGCCCGAGCCTTGATTTTCAGAATGGCTACACCTTC. Supplemented by reference TRBV9 and TRBJ1-2, the full variable domain reads DSGVTQTPKHLITATGQRVTLRCSPRSGDLSVYWYQQSLDQGLQFLIQYYNGEERAKGNILERFSAQQFPDLHSELNLSSLELGDSALYFCASSPSLDFQNGYTFGSGTRLTVV.

This clonotype occurred a few times. The rearrangement links TRBV10-3 to TRBJ1-3, with a possible D match to TRBD1 (5 bases). CDR3 length equals 16 residues. In germline, CDR1 is ENHRY, CDR2 SYGVKD. With 6 bases removed from V and 0 bases from J, the gap between germline ends came to 15 bases. The CDR3 region is CAIRGESGSSGNTIYF. The DNA for the CDR3 is TGTGCCATCAGGGGGGAATCCGGGAGCTCTGGAAACACCATATATTTT.

The V and J genes are TRBV12-3 or TRBV12-4 and TRBJ1-2, with D possibly TRBD1 on 5 matching bases. V gave up 3 bases and J gave up 5 bases, with 22 bases separating them. This CDR3 contains 17 residues. The DNA of the CDR3 is TGTGCCAGCAGTTTTGGGGACTGGAGGGTGAGTTGGTATGGCTACACCTTC. Protein product: CASSFGDWRVSWYGYTF.